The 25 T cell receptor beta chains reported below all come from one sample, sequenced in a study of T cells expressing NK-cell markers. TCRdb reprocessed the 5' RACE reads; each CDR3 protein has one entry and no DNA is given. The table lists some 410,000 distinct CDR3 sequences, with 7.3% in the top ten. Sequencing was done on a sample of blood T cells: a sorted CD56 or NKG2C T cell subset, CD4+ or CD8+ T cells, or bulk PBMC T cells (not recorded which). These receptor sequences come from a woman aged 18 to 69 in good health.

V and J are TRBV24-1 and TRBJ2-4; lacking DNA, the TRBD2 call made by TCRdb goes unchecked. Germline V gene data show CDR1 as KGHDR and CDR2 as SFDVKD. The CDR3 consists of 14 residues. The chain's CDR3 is CATSETGGGNIQYF.

This CDR3 is CSVGGQKNEKLFF. V gene TRBV29-1 combines with J gene TRBJ1-4; with no DNA, the TCRdb D assignment of TRBD1 cannot be verified. The CDR3 extends over 13 amino acids. CDR1 SQVTM and CDR2 ANQGSEA come from the germline V gene.

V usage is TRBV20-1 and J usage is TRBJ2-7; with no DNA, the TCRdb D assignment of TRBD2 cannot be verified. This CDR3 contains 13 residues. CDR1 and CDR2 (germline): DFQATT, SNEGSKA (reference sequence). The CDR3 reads CSARVAGFYEQYF.

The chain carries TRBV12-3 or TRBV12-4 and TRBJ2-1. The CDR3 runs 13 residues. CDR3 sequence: CASTLDSYNEQFF.

The chain's CDR3 is CASTGGSDTQYF. The V call is TRBV7-2, the J call TRBJ2-3. This CDR3 contains 12 residues. The V gene's germline CDR1 is SGHTA and CDR2 FQGNSA.

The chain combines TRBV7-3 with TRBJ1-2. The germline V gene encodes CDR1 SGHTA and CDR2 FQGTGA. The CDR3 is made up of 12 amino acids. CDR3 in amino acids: CASSLTGSGYTF. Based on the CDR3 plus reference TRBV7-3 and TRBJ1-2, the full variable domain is GAGVSQTPSNKVTEKGKYVELRCDPISGHTALYWYRQSLGQGPEFLIYFQGTGAADDSGLPNDRFFAVRPEGSVSTLKIQRTERGDSAVYLCASSLTGSGYTFGSGTRLTVV.

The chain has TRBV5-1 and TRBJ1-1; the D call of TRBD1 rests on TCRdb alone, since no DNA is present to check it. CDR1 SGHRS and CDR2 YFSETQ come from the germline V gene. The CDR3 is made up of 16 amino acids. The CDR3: CASSAGWGARDTEAFF.

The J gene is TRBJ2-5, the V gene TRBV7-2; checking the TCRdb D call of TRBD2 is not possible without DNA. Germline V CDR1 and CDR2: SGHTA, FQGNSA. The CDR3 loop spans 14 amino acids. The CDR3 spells CASSLSVGGETQYF.

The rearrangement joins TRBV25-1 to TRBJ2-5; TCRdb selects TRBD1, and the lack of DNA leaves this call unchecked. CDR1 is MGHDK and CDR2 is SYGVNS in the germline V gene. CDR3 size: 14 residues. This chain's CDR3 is CASSDWPGQETQYF.

CDR3 residues: CASSSPPSESEETQYF. The chain is built from TRBV7-6 and TRBJ2-5; TCRdb indicates TRBD2, and absent DNA this call remains unverified. Germline V CDR1 and CDR2: SGHVS, FNYEAQ. The CDR3 is 16 amino acids.

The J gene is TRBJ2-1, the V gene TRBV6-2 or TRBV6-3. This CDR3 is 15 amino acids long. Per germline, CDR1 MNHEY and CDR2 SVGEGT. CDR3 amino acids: CASSYNSDSYNEQFF.

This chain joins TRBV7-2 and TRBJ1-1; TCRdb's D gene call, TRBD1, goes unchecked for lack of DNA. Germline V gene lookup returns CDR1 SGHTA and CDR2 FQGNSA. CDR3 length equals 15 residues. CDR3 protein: CASSYRQGGDTEAFF.

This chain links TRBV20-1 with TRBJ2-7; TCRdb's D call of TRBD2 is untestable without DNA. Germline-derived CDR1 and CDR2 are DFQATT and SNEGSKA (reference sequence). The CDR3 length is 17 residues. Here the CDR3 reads CSARRGLRGGSGYEQYF.

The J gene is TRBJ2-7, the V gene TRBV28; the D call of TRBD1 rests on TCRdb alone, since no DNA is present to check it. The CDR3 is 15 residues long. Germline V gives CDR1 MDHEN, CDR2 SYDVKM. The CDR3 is CASSLGGGPAYEQYF. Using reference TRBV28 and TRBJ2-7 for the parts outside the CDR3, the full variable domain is DVKVTQSSRYLVKRTGEKVFLECVQDMDHENMFWYRQDPGLGLRLIYFSYDVKMKEKGDIPEGYSVSREKKERFSLILESASTNQTSMYLCASSLGGGPAYEQYFGPGTRLTVT.

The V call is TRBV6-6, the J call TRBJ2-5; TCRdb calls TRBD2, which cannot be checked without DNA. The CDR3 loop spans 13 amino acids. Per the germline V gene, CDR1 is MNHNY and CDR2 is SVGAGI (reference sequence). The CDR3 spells CASSRRVGETQYF.

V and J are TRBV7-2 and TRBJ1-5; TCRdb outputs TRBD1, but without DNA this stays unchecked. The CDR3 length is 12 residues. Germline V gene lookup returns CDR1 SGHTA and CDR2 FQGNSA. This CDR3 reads CASSLLGGPQHF.

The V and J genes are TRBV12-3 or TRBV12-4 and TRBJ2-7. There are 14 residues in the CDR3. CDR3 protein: CASSLRRSSYEQYF.

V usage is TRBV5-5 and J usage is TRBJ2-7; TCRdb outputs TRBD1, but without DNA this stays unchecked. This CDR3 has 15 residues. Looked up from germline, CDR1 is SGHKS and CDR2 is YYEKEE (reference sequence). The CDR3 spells CASSLEQGLPYEQYF.

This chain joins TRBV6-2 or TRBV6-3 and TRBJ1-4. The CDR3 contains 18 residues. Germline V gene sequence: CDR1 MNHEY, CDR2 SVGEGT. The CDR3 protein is CASSYLVPGRSTNEKLFF.

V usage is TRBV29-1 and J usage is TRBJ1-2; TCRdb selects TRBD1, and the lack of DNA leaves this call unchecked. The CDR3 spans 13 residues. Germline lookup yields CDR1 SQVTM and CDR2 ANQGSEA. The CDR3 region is CSVERGTFRGYTF.

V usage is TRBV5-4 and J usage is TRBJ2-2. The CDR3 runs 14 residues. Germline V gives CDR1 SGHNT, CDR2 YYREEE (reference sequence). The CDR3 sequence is CASSLQRNTGELFF.

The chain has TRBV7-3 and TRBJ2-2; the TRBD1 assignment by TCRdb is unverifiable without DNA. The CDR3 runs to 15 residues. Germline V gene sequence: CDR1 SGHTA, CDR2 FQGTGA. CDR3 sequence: CASSALGGNTGELFF.

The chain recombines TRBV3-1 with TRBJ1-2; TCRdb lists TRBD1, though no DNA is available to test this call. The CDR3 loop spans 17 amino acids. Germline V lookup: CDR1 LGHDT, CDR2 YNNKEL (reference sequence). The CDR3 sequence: CASSRETGTGSIYGYTF.

This CDR3 is CASSTKSSGGSGNTIYF. The V call is TRBV7-9, the J call TRBJ1-3. Germline assignment: CDR1 SEHNR and CDR2 FQNEAQ (reference sequence). The CDR3 contains 17 residues.

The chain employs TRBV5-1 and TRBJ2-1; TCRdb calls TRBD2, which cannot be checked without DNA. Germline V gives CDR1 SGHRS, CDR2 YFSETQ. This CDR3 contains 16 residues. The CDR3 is CASSLIPAVSYNEQFF.